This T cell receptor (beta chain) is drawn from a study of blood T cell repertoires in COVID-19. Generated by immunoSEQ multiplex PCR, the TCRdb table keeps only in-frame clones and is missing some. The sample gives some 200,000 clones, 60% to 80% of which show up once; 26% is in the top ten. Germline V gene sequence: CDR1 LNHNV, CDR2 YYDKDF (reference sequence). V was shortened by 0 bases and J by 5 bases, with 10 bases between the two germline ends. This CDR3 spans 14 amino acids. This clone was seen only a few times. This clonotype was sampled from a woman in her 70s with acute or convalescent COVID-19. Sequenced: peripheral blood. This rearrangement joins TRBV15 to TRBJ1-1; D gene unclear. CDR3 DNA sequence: TGTGCCACCAGCAGAGATATCGGGGTTACTGAAGCTTTCTTT. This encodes CATSRDIGVTEAFF.